These 17 T cell receptor beta chains were all obtained from the same sample, sequenced in a study of human T cells and chemical hapten exposure. TCRdb re-called the RACE reads through MiXCR, storing one row per CDR3 protein. Here the sample spans some 200,000 distinct CDR3 sequences, about 20% being singletons. Sample time point: patch test 1, 2 weeks after DPC sensitization. Treatment of the sample: therapeutic diphenylcyclopropenone sensitization with weekly scalp DPC. Material: whole blood, obtained in connection with sensitization to the hapten diphenylcyclopropenone (DPC). These receptors all stem from a woman in her 50s with alopecia areata. Some clones in this sample may be carry-over from other donors' samples.

V gene TRBV10-3 combines with J gene TRBJ1-4, with no clear D. Germline assignment: CDR1 ENHRY and CDR2 SYGVKD. The CDR3 runs 12 residues. Trimming took 4 bases from V and 5 from J, leaving 5 bases between them. Written as DNA, the CDR3 is TGTGCCATCAGTGCCCGAAATGAAAAACTGTTTTTT. It yields the protein CAISARNEKLFF.

The rearrangement uses TRBV15 and TRBJ2-5; 7 nucleotides agree with TRBD2. Germline V gene data show CDR1 as LNHNV and CDR2 as YYDKDF (reference sequence). V shed 5 bases and J 5 bases; nucleotides not matched to a gene: 5. The CDR3 totals 13 residues. The CDR3 region has the DNA TGTGCCACCAGCCCGGGGAGGGTGGAGACCCAGTACTTC. Amino acid sequence: CATSPGRVETQYF.

V and J are TRBV18 and TRBJ2-5; D not certain. CDR1 and CDR2 (germline): KGHSH, LQKENI. This CDR3 is 16 amino acids long. The germline V and J ends were trimmed by 0 bases and 2 bases, with 13 bases remaining between them. In DNA, the CDR3 is TGTGCCAGCTCACCACCCGCCCGGGCCCTACAAGAGACCCAGTACTTC. Amino acids: CASSPPARALQETQYF.

The chain is built from TRBV9 and TRBJ2-1; unclear D gene. Germline V gene sequence: CDR1 SGDLS, CDR2 YYNGEE. The ends were cut back, 3 bases at V and 7 bases at J, with 11 bases in the middle. This CDR3 has 13 amino acids. In nucleotides, the CDR3 is TGTGCCAGCAGCGATAGGATGGGGAATGAGCAGTTCTTC. Translating it yields CASSDRMGNEQFF.

In nucleotides, the CDR3 is TGTGCCAGCAGGGGCCTCCCGGGAGATACGCAGTATTTT. The encoded protein is CASRGLPGDTQYF. The chain joins TRBV6-2 or TRBV6-3 to TRBJ2-3, with unresolved D. Per germline, CDR1 MNHEY and CDR2 SVGEGT. Trimming left V 6 bases short and J 5 bases short, with 12 bases between. The CDR3 spans 13 residues.

This clonotype has ten or more counts. CDR3 residues: CASSKQGATNEKLFF. As DNA, the CDR3 is TGTGCCAGCAGTAAACAGGGTGCAACTAATGAAAAACTGTTTTTT. The chain carries TRBV6-1 and TRBJ1-4; tentatively, D is TRBD1 (6 bases). The CDR3 consists of 15 residues. The germline V gene has CDR1 MNHNS and CDR2 SASEGT. Trimming took 5 bases from V and 0 from J, leaving 10 bases between them.

The rearrangement links TRBV20-1 to TRBJ2-3, with 12 bases lining up with TRBD1. This CDR3 is built from 15 residues. Losses at the gene ends were 4 bases for V and 5 bases for J; bases not matched to a gene: 7. Germline V CDR1 and CDR2: DFQATT, SNEGSKA (reference sequence). The CDR3 DNA is TGCAGTGCTATCCGGGACAGGGGGCTTGTAGATACGCAGTATTTT. Translated: CSAIRDRGLVDTQYF.

The rearrangement joins TRBV5-4 to TRBJ2-2; D perhaps matches TRBD2 (6 bases). Looked up from germline, CDR1 is SGHNT and CDR2 is YYREEE (reference sequence). V lost 4 bases, J lost 5 bases, and 21 bases lay in between. The length of the CDR3 is 17 residues. CDR3 coding DNA: TGTGCCAGCAGCCCCGTGAGCTCTGACGGGAGAACCGGGGAGCTGTTTTTT. It yields the protein CASSPVSSDGRTGELFF.

This chain connects TRBV7-9 to TRBJ2-5, with D maybe TRBD1 (6 bases). CDR3 length: 14 residues. Trimming cost V 3 bases and J 0 bases, with 8 bases left between them. Germline CDR1 is SEHNR and CDR2 is FQNEAQ (reference sequence). CDR3: CASSFRDNQETQYF. CDR3 sequence (DNA): TGTGCCAGCAGCTTCCGGGACAACCAAGAGACCCAGTACTTC.

The V call is TRBV10-3, the J call TRBJ2-1; TRBD1 matches 7 bases. The CDR3 length is 16 residues. The V gene end was trimmed by 0 bases and the J gene end by 3 bases; junction bases not matched to a gene: 5. Germline V gene lookup returns CDR1 ENHRY and CDR2 SYGVKD. Here the CDR3 reads CAISESGRQGYNEQFF. The CDR3 nucleotides are TGTGCCATCAGTGAGTCAGGAAGACAGGGCTACAATGAGCAGTTCTTC.

This clonotype was seen repeatedly, ten times or more. The V gene is TRBV6-1, the J gene TRBJ2-1, with TRBD2 matching over 12 bases. This CDR3 is 19 amino acids long. The germline V gene has CDR1 MNHNS and CDR2 SASEGT. V gave up 8 bases and J gave up 0 bases; unmatched junction bases: 14. The CDR3, as DNA: TGTGCCAGCGTAGGGTATGCTAGCGGGAGGGGCTACTCCTACAATGAGCAGTTCTTC. Its translation is CASVGYASGRGYSYNEQFF.

This clonotype was seen a few times. The CDR3 sequence: CASSPEDREDKNIQYF. The CDR3 region has the DNA TGTGCCAGCAGCCCCGAAGACAGGGAGGACAAAAACATTCAGTACTTC. The chain joins TRBV21-1 to TRBJ2-4; the tabulated D call, TRBD1, remains unverified against the DNA. TRBV21-1 is listed as a pseudogene. The CDR3 length is 16 residues.

The chain has TRBV7-2 and TRBJ2-3; D ambiguous. Germline assignment: CDR1 SGHTA and CDR2 FQGNSA. This CDR3 region has 14 residues. Trimming stripped 2 bases from V and 1 base from J, with 7 bases between. DNA of the CDR3: TGTGCCAGCAGCTTAAACCTGGGCACAGATACGCAGTATTTT. Its protein is CASSLNLGTDTQYF.

V and J are TRBV27 and TRBJ1-6; 9 nucleotides line up with TRBD1. Looked up from germline, CDR1 is MNHEY and CDR2 is SMNVEV (reference sequence). The junction had 13 bases not matched to a gene; V was cut back by 2 bases and J by 8 bases. This CDR3 has 18 residues. The CDR3 sequence is CASSLQPIPGQGYSPLHF. CDR3 in DNA: TGTGCCAGCAGTTTACAACCCATCCCGGGACAGGGATATTCACCCCTCCACTTT.

This CDR3 is CASSPWAGPGGGYTF. CDR3 sequence (DNA): TGTGCCAGTAGTCCATGGGCAGGACCCGGAGGTGGCTACACCTTC. The chain joins TRBV19 to TRBJ1-2; D ambiguous. Per germline, CDR1 LNHDA and CDR2 SQIVND (reference sequence). With 5 bases removed from V and 7 bases from J, the gap between germline ends came to 20 bases. The CDR3 length is 15 residues.

The chain couples TRBV20-1 to TRBJ2-3; TRBD2 matches 10 bases. V gave up 5 bases and J gave up 3 bases; unmatched junction bases: 8. CDR1 DFQATT and CDR2 SNEGSKA come from the germline V gene (reference sequence). The CDR3 contains 15 residues. The CDR3 coding sequence is TGCAGTGCTGGGAAGGTGACTAGCGGGACAGATACGCAGTATTTT. Its protein is CSAGKVTSGTDTQYF.

There are many counts of this clonotype. This chain connects TRBV7-6 to TRBJ2-5, with D perhaps TRBD1 (6 bases). The CDR3 totals 14 residues. Germline V CDR1 and CDR2: SGHVS, FNYEAQ. V dropped 5 bases and J dropped 1 base, with 11 bases sitting between them. The CDR3 is CASSQVRGQETQYF. The CDR3 DNA sequence: TGTGCCAGCAGCCAAGTCAGGGGCCAAGAGACCCAGTACTTC.